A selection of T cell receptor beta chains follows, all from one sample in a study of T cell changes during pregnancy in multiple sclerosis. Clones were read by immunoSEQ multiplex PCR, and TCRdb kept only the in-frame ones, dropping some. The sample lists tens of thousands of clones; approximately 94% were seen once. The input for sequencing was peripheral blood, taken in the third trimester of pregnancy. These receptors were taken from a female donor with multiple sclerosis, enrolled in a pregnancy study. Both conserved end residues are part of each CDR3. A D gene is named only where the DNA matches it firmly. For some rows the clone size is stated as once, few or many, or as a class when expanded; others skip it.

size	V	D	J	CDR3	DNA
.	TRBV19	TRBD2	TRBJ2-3	CASTISGRGGRRDTQYF	TGTGCCAGTACCATAAGCGGGCGGGGGGGCCGGCGAGATACGCAGTATTTT
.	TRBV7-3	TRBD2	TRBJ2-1	CASSSQRGIYNEQFF	TGTGCCAGCAGCTCCCAGCGGGGGATATACAATGAGCAGTTCTTC
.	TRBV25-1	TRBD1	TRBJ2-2	CASSKQGKTGELFF	TGTGCCAGCAGTAAACAGGGGAAAACCGGGGAGCTGTTTTTT
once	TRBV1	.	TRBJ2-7	CTSSQVVKAGDAQKYF	TGCACCAGCAGCCAAGTGGTAAAGGCGGGGGACGCCCAGAAGTACTTC
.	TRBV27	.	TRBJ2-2	CASSFYTGELFF	TGTGCCAGCAGTTTCTACACCGGGGAGCTGTTTTTT
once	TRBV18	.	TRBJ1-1	CASSPAERGEAFF	TGTGCCAGCTCACCGGCCGAGCGAGGTGAAGCTTTCTTT
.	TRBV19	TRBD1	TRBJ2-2	CATRDRDTGELFF	TGTGCCACCCGGGACAGAGACACCGGGGAGCTGTTTTTT
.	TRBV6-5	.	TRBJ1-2	CASSWSGDGYTF	TGTGCCAGCAGTTGGTCAGGGGATGGCTACACCTTC
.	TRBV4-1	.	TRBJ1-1	CASSLNSILNTEAFF	TGCGCCAGCAGCCTAAATAGCATCTTGAACACTGAAGCTTTCTTT
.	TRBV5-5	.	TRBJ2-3	CASSLPGHANDPDTQYF	TGTGCCAGCAGCCTCCCGGGACATGCCAACGACCCAGATACGCAGTATTTT
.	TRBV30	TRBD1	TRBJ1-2	CAWAAGGIYGYTF	TGTGCCTGGGCAGCAGGGGGTATCTATGGCTACACCTTC
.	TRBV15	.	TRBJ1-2	CATSRDLGGGNGYTF	TGTGCCACCAGCAGAGATTTAGGGGGGGGGAATGGCTACACCTTC
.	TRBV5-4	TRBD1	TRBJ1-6	CASSSDRGNSPLHF	TGTGCCAGCAGCTCCGACAGGGGGAATTCACCCCTCCACTTT
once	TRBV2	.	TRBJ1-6	CASTQRAHNSPLHF	TGTGCCAGCACCCAGAGGGCCCATAATTCACCCCTCCACTTT
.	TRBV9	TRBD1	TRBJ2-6	CASSVTQGAGANVLTF	TGTGCCAGCAGCGTGACACAGGGGGCTGGGGCCAACGTCCTGACTTTC
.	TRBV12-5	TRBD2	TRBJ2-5	CASGPSGRGGSETQYF	TGTGCTAGTGGTCCTTCAGGGCGGGGGGGCTCAGAGACCCAGTACTTC